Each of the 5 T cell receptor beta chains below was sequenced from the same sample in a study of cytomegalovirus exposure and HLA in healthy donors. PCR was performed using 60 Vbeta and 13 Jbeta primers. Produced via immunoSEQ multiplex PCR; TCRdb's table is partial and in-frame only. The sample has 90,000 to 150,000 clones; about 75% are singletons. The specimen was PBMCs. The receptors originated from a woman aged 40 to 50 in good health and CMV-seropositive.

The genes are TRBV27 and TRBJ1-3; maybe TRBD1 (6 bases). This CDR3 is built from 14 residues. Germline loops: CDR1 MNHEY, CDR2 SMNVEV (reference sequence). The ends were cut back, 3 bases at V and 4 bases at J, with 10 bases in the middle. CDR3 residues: CASSFMGAGNTIYF. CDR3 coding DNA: TGTGCCAGCAGTTTTATGGGGGCCGGAAACACCATATATTTT.

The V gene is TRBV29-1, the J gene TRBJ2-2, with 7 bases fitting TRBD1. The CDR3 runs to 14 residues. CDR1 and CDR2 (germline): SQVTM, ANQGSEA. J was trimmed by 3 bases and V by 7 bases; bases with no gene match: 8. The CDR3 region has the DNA TGCAGCGCGACAGGGTTTTCGGACACCGGGGAGCTGTTTTTT. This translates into CSATGFSDTGELFF.

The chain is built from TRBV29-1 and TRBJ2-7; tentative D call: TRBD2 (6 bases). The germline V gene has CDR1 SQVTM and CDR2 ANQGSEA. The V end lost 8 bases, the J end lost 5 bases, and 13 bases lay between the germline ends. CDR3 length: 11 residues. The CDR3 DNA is TGCAGCCACGGGGGTCGGGACGAGCAGTACTTC. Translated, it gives CSHGGRDEQYF.

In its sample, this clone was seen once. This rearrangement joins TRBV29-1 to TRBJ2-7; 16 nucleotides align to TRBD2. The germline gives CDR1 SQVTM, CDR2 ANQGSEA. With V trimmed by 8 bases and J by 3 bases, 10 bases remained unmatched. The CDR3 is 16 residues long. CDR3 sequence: CSTGTSGRASVYEQYF. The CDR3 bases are TGCAGCACCGGGACTAGCGGGAGGGCCTCCGTCTACGAGCAGTACTTC.

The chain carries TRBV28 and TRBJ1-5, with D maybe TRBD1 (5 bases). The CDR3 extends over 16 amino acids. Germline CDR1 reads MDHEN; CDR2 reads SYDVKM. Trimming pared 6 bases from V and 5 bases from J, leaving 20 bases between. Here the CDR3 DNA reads TGTGCCAGCAGCCTTCCAGGGCAGGGCTGGGATCAGCCCCAGCATTTT. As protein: CASSLPGQGWDQPQHF.